This T cell receptor (beta chain) was identified in a study of shared clonotypes between healthy human individuals. Sequenced by immunoSEQ multiplex PCR; TCRdb stores in-frame clones only, minus some. The sample has 850,000 to 1,200,000 clones, roughly 70% seen once. In this sample, this clone turned up a few times. Trimming at V came to 6 bases and at J to 3 bases, leaving 10 bases not matched to a gene. The CDR3 contains 15 residues. Per the germline V gene, CDR1 is SQVTM and CDR2 is ANQGSEA. This chain connects TRBV29-1 to TRBJ2-1; 8 bases map to TRBD1. The clonotype was recovered from a young man in good health. Sequencing was carried out using memory CD4+ T cells sorted from blood. The subset was: CD45RA-negative fraction. The DNA for the CDR3 is TGCAGCGTGGGATCAGACAGGGGAGGCTACAATGAGCAGTTCTTC. Protein: CSVGSDRGGYNEQFF.